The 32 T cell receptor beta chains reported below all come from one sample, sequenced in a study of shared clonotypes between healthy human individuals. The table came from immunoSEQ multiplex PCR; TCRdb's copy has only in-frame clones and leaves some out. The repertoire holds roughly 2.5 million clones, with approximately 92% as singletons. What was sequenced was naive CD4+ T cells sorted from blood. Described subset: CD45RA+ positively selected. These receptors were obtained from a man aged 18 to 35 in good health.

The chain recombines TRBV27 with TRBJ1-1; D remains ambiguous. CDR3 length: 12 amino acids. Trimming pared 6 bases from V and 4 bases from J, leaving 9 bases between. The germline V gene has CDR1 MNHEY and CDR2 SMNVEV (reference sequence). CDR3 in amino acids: CASRQVGTEAFF. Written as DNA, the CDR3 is TGTGCCAGCAGGCAAGTAGGCACTGAAGCTTTCTTT.

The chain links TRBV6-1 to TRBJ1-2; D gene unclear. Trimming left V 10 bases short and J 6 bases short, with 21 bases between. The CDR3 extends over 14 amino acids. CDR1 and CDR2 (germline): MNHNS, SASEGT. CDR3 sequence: CAILDPYLTDGYTF. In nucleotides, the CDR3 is TGTGCCATCCTAGACCCTTACCTTACAGATGGCTACACCTTC.

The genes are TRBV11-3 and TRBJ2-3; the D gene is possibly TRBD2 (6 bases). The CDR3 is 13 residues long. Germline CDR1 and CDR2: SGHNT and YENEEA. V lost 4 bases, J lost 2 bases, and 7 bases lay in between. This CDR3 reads CASSSGDTDTQYF. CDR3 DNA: TGTGCCAGCAGCTCGGGGGACACAGATACGCAGTATTTT.

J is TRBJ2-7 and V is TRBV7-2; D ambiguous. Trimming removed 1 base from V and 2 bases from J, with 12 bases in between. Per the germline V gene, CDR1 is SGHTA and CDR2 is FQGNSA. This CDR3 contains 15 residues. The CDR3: CASSLEGLGTYEQYF. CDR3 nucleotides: TGTGCCAGCAGCTTAGAAGGATTAGGGACCTACGAGCAGTACTTC.

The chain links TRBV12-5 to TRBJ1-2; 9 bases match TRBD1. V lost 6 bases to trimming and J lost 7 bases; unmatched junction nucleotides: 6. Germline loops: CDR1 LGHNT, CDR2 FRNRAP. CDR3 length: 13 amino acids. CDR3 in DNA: TGTGCTAGTGGAGAAGGGACAGGGTTTGGCTACACCTTC. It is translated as CASGEGTGFGYTF.

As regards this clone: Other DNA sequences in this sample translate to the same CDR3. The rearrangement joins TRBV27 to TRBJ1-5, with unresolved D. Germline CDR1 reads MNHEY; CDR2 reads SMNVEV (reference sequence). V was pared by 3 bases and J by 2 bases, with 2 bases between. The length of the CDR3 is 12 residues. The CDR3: CASSLGNQPQHF. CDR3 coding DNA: TGTGCCAGCAGTTTGGGCAATCAGCCCCAGCATTTT.

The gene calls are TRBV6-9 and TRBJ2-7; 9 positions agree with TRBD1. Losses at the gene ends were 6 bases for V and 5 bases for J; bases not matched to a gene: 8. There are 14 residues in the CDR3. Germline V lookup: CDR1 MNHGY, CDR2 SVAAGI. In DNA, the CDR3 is TGTGCCAGCAGAACCGGGACAGGGTCCCACGAGCAGTACTTC. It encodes CASRTGTGSHEQYF.

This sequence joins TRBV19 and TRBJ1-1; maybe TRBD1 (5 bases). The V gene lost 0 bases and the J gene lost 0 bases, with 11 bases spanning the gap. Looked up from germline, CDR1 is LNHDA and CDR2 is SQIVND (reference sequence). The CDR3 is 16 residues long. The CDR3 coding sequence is TGTGCCAGTAGTATAGATCAAGGGGTTATGAACACTGAAGCTTTCTTT. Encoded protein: CASSIDQGVMNTEAFF. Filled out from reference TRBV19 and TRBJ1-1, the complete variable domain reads DGGITQSPKYLFRKEGQNVTLSCEQNLNHDAMYWYRQDPGQGLRLIYYSQIVNDFQKGDIAEGYSVSREKKESFPLTVTSAQKNPTAFYLCASSIDQGVMNTEAFFGQGTRLTVV.

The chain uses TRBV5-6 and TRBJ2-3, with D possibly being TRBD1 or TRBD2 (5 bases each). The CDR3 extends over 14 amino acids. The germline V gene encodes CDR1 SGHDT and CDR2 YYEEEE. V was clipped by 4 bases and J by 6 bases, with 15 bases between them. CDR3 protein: CASSASQGGDTQYF. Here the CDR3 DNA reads TGTGCCAGCAGCGCGAGCCAGGGCGGGGATACGCAGTATTTT.

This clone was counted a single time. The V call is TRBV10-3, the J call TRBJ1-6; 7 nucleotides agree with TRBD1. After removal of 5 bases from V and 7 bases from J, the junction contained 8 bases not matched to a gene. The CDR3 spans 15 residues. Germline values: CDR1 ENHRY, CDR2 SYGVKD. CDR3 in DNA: TGTGCCATCAGTTCGGAGGGGGCGGACAATTCACCCCTCCACTTT. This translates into CAISSEGADNSPLHF.

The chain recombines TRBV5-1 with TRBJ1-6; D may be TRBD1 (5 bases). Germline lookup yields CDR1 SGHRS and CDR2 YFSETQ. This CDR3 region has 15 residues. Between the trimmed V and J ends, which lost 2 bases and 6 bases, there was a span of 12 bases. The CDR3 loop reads CASSFNPTANSPLHF. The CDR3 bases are TGCGCCAGCAGCTTTAACCCGACAGCTAATTCACCCCTCCACTTT. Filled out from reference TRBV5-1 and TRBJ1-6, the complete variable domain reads KAGVTQTPRYLIKTRGQQVTLSCSPISGHRSVSWYQQTPGQGLQFLFEYFSETQRNKGNFPGRFSGRQFSNSRSEMNVSTLELGDSALYLCASSFNPTANSPLHFGNGTRLTVT.

CDR3 loop: CASGLAEYNEQFF. The CDR3 DNA follows: TGTGCCAGTGGACTAGCGGAGTACAATGAGCAGTTCTTC. The chain uses TRBV19 and TRBJ2-1, with 10 bases identical to TRBD2. Germline V CDR1 and CDR2: LNHDA, SQIVND (reference sequence). There are 13 residues in the CDR3. Trimming cost V 8 bases and J 4 bases; bases outside gene matches: 2.

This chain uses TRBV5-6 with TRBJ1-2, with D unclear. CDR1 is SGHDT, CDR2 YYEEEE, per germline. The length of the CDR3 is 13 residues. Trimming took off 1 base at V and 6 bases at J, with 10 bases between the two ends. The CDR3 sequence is CASSLMGGDGYTF. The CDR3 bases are TGTGCCAGCAGCTTGATGGGAGGAGATGGCTACACCTTC.

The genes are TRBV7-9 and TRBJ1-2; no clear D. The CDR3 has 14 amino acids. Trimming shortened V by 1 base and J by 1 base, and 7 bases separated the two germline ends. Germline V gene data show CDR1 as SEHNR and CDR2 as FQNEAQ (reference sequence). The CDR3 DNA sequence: TGTGCCAGCAGCTTAGGGATGGTTAACTATGGCTACACCTTC. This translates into CASSLGMVNYGYTF.

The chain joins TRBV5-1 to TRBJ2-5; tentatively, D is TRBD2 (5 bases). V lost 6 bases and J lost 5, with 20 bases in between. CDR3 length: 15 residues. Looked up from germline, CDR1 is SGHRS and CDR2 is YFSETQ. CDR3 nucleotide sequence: TGCGCCAGCACACCCTCTGCGGGCGCTCGGGAGACCCAGTACTTC. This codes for CASTPSAGARETQYF.

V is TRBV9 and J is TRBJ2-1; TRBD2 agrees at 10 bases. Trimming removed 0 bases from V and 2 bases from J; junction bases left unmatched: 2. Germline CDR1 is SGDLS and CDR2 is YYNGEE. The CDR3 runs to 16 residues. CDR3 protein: CASSVDGTSAYNEQFF. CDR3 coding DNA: TGTGCCAGCAGCGTAGATGGGACTAGCGCCTACAATGAGCAGTTCTTC.

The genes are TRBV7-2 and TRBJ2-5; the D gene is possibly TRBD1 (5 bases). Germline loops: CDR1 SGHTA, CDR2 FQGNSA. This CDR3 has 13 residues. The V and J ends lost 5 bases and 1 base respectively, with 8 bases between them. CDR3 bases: TGTGCCAGCAGCCCCCAGGGCCAAGAGACCCAGTACTTC. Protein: CASSPQGQETQYF.

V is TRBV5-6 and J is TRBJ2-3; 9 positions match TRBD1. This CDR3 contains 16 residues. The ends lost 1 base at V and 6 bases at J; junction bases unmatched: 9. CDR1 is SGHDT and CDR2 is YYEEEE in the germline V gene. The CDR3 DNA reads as TGTGCCAGCAGCTTGTTCGGGACAGGGACAGAGGATACGCAGTATTTT. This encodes CASSLFGTGTEDTQYF.

In DNA, the CDR3 is TGTGCCAGTAGTATAGTGGGAGTCGGGGAGACCCAGTACTTC. Amino acid sequence: CASSIVGVGETQYF. This chain connects TRBV19 to TRBJ2-5; possibly TRBD2 for D (5 bases). This CDR3 is built from 14 residues. CDR1 and CDR2 (germline): LNHDA, SQIVND (reference sequence). The V gene lost 1 base and the J gene lost 5 bases, with 11 bases spanning the gap.

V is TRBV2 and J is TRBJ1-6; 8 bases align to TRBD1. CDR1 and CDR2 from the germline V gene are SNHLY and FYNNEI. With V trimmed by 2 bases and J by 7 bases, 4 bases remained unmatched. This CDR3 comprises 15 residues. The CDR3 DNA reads TGTGCCAGCAGTGAACAGGGGGCGCAGAATTCACCCCTCCACTTT. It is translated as CASSEQGAQNSPLHF. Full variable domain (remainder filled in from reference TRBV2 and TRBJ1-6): EPEVTQTPSHQVTQMGQEVILRCVPISNHLYFYWYRQILGQKVEFLVSFYNNEISEKSEIFDDQFSVERPDGSNFTLKIRSTKLEDSAMYFCASSEQGAQNSPLHFGNGTRLTVT.

DNA for the CDR3: TGTGCCAGCAAAGCTAGCGGGAGCTCCTACGAGCAGTACTTC. Translating it yields CASKASGSSYEQYF. The chain recombines TRBV2 with TRBJ2-7, with 10 bases fitting TRBD2. The length of the CDR3 is 14 residues. Unmatched junction bases numbered 3, after V lost 7 bases and J lost 0 bases. Germline V lookup: CDR1 SNHLY, CDR2 FYNNEI.

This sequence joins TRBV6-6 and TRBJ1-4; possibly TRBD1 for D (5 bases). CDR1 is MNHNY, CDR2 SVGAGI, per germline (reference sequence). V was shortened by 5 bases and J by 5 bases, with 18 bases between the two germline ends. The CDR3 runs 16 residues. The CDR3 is CASSQPLGRSNEKLFF. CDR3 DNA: TGTGCCAGCAGTCAGCCTTTGGGACGGTCGAATGAAAAACTGTTTTTT.

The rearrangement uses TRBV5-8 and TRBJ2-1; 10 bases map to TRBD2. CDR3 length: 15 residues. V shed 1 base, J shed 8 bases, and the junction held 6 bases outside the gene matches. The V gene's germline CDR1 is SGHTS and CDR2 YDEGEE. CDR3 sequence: CASSLFASGSHEQFF. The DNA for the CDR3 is TGTGCCAGCAGCTTGTTTGCTAGCGGGAGCCATGAGCAGTTCTTC.

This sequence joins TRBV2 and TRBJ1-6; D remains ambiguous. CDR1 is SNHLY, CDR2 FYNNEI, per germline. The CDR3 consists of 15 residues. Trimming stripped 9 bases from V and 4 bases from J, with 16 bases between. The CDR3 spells CASRTDLGYNSPLHF. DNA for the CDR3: TGTGCCAGTCGGACCGACCTGGGGTATAATTCACCCCTCCACTTT.

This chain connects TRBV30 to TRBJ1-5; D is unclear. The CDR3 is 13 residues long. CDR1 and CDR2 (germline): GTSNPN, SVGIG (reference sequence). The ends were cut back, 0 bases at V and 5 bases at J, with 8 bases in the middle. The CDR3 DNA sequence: TGTGCCTGGAGTGTCGCCCTAGATCAGCCCCAGCATTTT. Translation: CAWSVALDQPQHF.

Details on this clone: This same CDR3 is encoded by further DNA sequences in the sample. CDR3 in DNA: TGCGCCAGCGGGACGGGGAACACCGGGGAGCTGTTTTTT. Residues: CASGTGNTGELFF. The J gene is TRBJ2-2, the V gene TRBV5-1; D is perhaps TRBD1 or TRBD2 (5 bases each). CDR3 length: 13 residues. Per germline, CDR1 SGHRS and CDR2 YFSETQ. The V end was cut by 7 bases, the J end by 1 base, with 8 bases between.

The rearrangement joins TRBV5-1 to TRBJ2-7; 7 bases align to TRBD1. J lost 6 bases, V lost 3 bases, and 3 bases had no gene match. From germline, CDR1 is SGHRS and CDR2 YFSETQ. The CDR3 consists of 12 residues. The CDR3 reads CASSWGQTEQYF. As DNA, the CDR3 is TGCGCCAGCAGCTGGGGACAGACCGAGCAGTACTTC.

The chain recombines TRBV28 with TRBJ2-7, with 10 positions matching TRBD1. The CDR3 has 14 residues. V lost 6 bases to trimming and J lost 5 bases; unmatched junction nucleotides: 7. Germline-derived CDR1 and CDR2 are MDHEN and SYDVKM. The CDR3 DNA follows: TGTGCCAGCAGAACCCCGGGACAGGGGAACGAGCAGTACTTC. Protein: CASRTPGQGNEQYF.

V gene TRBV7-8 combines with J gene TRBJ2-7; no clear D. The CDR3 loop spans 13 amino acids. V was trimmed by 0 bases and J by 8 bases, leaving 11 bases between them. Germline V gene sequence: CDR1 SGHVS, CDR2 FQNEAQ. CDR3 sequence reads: CASSLAGVEKQYF. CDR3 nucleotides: TGTGCCAGCAGCTTAGCGGGTGTAGAAAAGCAGTACTTC.

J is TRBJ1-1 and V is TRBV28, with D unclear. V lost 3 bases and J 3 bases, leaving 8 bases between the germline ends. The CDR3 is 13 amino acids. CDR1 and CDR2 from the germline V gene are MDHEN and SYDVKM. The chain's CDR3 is CASSLERDTEAFF. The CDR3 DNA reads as TGTGCCAGCAGTTTGGAAAGGGACACTGAAGCTTTCTTT.

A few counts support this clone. The CDR3 DNA reads TGTGCCAGCAGTACAGGGGGCTTGGGGAAAAGCACTGAAGCTTTCTTT. Protein sequence: CASSTGGLGKSTEAFF. The chain joins TRBV6-6 to TRBJ1-1; 9 positions agree with TRBD1. The V gene's germline CDR1 is MNHNY and CDR2 SVGAGI (reference sequence). The CDR3 is 16 amino acids. Trimming removed 5 bases from V and 4 bases from J; junction bases left unmatched: 11.

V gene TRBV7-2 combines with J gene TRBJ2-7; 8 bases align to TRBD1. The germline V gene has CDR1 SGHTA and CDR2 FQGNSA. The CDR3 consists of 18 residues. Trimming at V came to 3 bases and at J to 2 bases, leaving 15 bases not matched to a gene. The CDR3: CASSFSFRTGLLAYEQYF. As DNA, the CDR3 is TGTGCCAGCAGCTTCTCGTTCAGGACAGGGCTCCTTGCCTACGAGCAGTACTTC.